What follows are 9 T cell receptor beta chains derived from one specimen sequenced in a study of T cell responses to AZD1222 COVID-19 vaccine. Produced via immunoSEQ multiplex PCR; TCRdb's table is partial and in-frame only. The data show about 56,000 clones, 70% to 90% seen once. Here the sequenced sample was peripheral blood, taken on day 0 of AZD1222 vaccination. The receptors originated from an adult in good health.

V usage is TRBV4-2 and J usage is TRBJ1-1, with D hard to call. Germline CDR1 and CDR2: LGHNA and YNFKEQ. The CDR3 loop spans 13 amino acids. V lost 4 bases to trimming and J lost 3 bases, with 9 bases between them. CDR3 amino acids: CASSPSIDTEAFF. In DNA form, the CDR3 reads TGTGCCAGCAGCCCCTCTATTGACACTGAAGCTTTCTTT.

The chain recombines TRBV15 with TRBJ1-5; D remains unclear. Germline V gene sequence: CDR1 LNHNV, CDR2 YYDKDF (reference sequence). Trimming removed 0 bases from V and 1 base from J, with 7 bases in between. The CDR3 length is 15 residues. The CDR3 DNA reads TGTGCCACCAGCAGAGATGGGAGGAGCAATCAGCCCCAGCATTTT. It is translated as CATSRDGRSNQPQHF.

This clone counts as large (0.1 to 1%). The chain is built from TRBV21-1 and TRBJ1-4; the table's D call, TRBD1, was not checked against the DNA. TRBV21-1 is annotated as a pseudogene. This CDR3 is 17 amino acids long. DNA for the CDR3: TGTGCCAGCAGCAACAGGGGGGCGCGGGCAACTAATGAAAAACTGTTTTTT. Its translation is CASSNRGARATNEKLFF.

In its sample, this clone was seen a few times. This rearrangement joins TRBV9 to TRBJ2-5, with TRBD2 identical over 9 bases. The CDR3 runs 14 residues. The J segment lost 7 bases and the V segment lost 2 bases, leaving 6 bases of the junction unmatched. Germline CDR1 and CDR2: SGDLS and YYNGEE. Written as DNA, the CDR3 is TGTGCCAGCAGCGTGATAGCGGGGGACGCGACCCAGTACTTC. Protein: CASSVIAGDATQYF.

The genes are TRBV5-1 and TRBJ2-3; D ambiguous. The CDR3 consists of 15 residues. With 0 bases removed from V and 2 bases from J, the gap between germline ends came to 10 bases. Germline CDR1 reads SGHRS; CDR2 reads YFSETQ. The chain's CDR3 is CASSLAVADTDTQYF. The DNA of the CDR3 is TGCGCCAGCAGCTTGGCCGTGGCGGACACAGATACGCAGTATTTT.

The rearrangement links TRBV19 to TRBJ2-3; TRBD1 agrees at 9 bases. Germline V gene sequence: CDR1 LNHDA, CDR2 SQIVND (reference sequence). The ends lost 6 bases at V and 4 bases at J; junction bases unmatched: 11. This CDR3 is built from 16 residues. The CDR3 sequence is CASRNRGPITADTQYF. CDR3 coding DNA: TGTGCCAGTAGGAACAGGGGGCCTATTACGGCAGATACGCAGTATTTT.

The genes are TRBV6-1 and TRBJ2-2; possible D gene TRBD2, 7 bases. V was cut by 0 bases and J by 6 bases, with 17 bases left in between. The CDR3 is made up of 17 amino acids. The germline V gene has CDR1 MNHNS and CDR2 SASEGT. The CDR3 DNA sequence: TGTGCCAGCAGTGAAGCTGGGTGGGGGGGCCGCCCCGGGGAGCTGTTTTTT. Translating it yields CASSEAGWGGRPGELFF.

This rearrangement joins TRBV7-9 to TRBJ1-1; D is unclear. V lost 0 bases, J lost 5 bases, and 13 bases lay in between. Germline CDR1 is SEHNR and CDR2 is FQNEAQ (reference sequence). The CDR3 loop spans 15 amino acids. CDR3 amino acids: CASSLARDGGTEAFF. CDR3 in DNA: TGTGCCAGCAGCTTAGCCCGGGATGGAGGAACTGAAGCTTTCTTT.

The rearrangement links TRBV6-5 to TRBJ1-1; no firm D call. Looked up from germline, CDR1 is MNHEY and CDR2 is SVGAGI. Trimming removed 6 bases from V and 9 bases from J, with 11 bases in between. The CDR3 totals 11 residues. CDR3 in amino acids: CASSSSGKAFF. CDR3 nucleotide sequence: TGTGCCAGCAGCTCCAGCGGAAAAGCTTTCTTT.